The 2 T cell receptor beta chains below were found in one sample sequenced in a study of T cell responses to AZD1222 COVID-19 vaccine. TCRdb keeps only in-frame clones here, not all; method: immunoSEQ multiplex PCR. Of some 150,000 clones in the sample, roughly nine tenths were seen once. The sample here was peripheral blood, taken on day 0 of AZD1222 vaccination. The source of these receptors is an adult in good health.

The chain has TRBV2 and TRBJ1-5; tentatively, D is TRBD1 (5 bases). This CDR3 is 15 amino acids long. V lost 8 bases and J lost 0, with 14 bases in between. Germline V lookup: CDR1 SNHLY, CDR2 FYNNEI. In DNA form, the CDR3 reads TGTGCCAGCTCGAGACAGAGTAATAGCAATCAGCCCCAGCATTTT. As protein: CASSRQSNSNQPQHF.

The chain is built from TRBV18 and TRBJ2-2; 10 nucleotides align to TRBD1. Trimming removed 6 bases from V and 2 bases from J; junction bases left unmatched: 12. From germline, CDR1 is KGHSH and CDR2 LQKENI. The CDR3 loop spans 18 amino acids. CDR3: CASSLALGQGPNTGELFF. The CDR3 bases are TGTGCCAGCTCCCTCGCCTTGGGACAGGGGCCCAACACCGGGGAGCTGTTTTTT. Based on the CDR3 plus reference TRBV18 and TRBJ2-2, the full variable domain is NAGVMQNPRHLVRRRGQEARLRCSPMKGHSHVYWYRQLPEEGLKFMVYLQKENIIDESGMPKERFSAEFPKEGPSILRIQQVVRGDSAAYFCASSLALGQGPNTGELFFGEGSRLTVL.